The source of this T cell receptor (beta chain) is a study of T-cell memory formation after mild COVID-19. General observations from the study: CD4+ clones that contracted lay mainly in CM and EM; CD8+ ones lay in EMRA.

This clonotype was seen at least ten times. Its antigen is currently unknown. This CDR3 region has 14 residues. The germline V gene has CDR1 LGHNA and CDR2 YSLEER. V dropped 3 bases and J dropped 2 bases, with 10 bases sitting between them. Researchers used 5'RACE with constant-segment primers to make TCR alpha and TCR beta cDNA libraries that carry sample barcodes and UMIs. Each CDR3 protein gets one entry after TCRdb re-called the 5' RACE reads with MiXCR. The table includes 340,000 or so distinct CDR3 sequences, approximately 12% detected once. The clonotype was recovered from a man between 18 and 29 years old who had mild COVID-19 (a few samples of this study predate the infection). Cell type and time point are not known. Material: PBMCs or a T cell subset sorted from them (not recorded which). V gene TRBV4-3 combines with J gene TRBJ1-2; D may be TRBD1 (5 bases). CDR3 amino acids: CASSHQGTNYGYTF. In DNA form, the CDR3 reads TGCGCCAGCAGCCATCAGGGAACCAACTATGGCTACACCTTC.